The 29 T cell receptor beta chains below were found in one sample sequenced in a study of cytomegalovirus exposure and HLA in healthy donors. The PCR had 60 Vbeta and 13 Jbeta primers. Profiling relied on immunoSEQ multiplex PCR, and the TCRdb table lists in-frame clones only, not all of them. The sample shows roughly 130,000 clones, approximately 80% of them seen only once. Sequenced input: PBMCs. The receptors come from a male donor in good health and CMV-seronegative.

About this clone: At one of its ends the junction is not consistent with the germline gene, which may arise from a read error. This chain connects TRBV7-9 to TRBJ1-1; 7 bases line up with TRBD1. The CDR3 sequence is 14 residues long. Germline V gives CDR1 SEHNR, CDR2 FQNEAQ (reference sequence). The CDR3 is CSSSTGQANTEAFF. In DNA, the CDR3 is TGTTCCAGCAGCACCGGACAGGCGAACACTGAAGCTTTCTTT. Using reference TRBV7-9 and TRBJ1-1 for the parts outside the CDR3, the full variable domain is DTGVSQNPRHKITKRGQNVTFRCDPISEHNRLYWYRQTLGQGPEFLTYFQNEAQLEKSRLLSDRFSAERPKGSFSTLEIQRTEQGDSAMYLCSSSTGQANTEAFFGQGTRLTVV.

CDR3 in DNA: TGTGCCAGCAGTGACTCGCCGCGAGGGGGGGAGCTGTTTTTT. This sequence encodes CASSDSPRGGELFF. V gene TRBV6-4 combines with J gene TRBJ2-2, with a possible D match to TRBD2 (5 bases). Germline V lookup: CDR1 MRHNA, CDR2 SNTAGT. V lost 0 bases, J lost 8 bases, and 10 bases lay in between. The CDR3 is 14 amino acids.

The table lists this clone with a count of one. The CDR3 DNA sequence: TGTGCCAGTAGCGTGAGACAGGGGAATTATAATTCACCCCTCCACTTT. Translation gives CASSVRQGNYNSPLHF. The chain couples TRBV19 to TRBJ1-6; TRBD1 aligns across 8 bases. The J segment lost 4 bases and the V segment lost 6 bases, leaving 8 bases of the junction unmatched. The germline V gene encodes CDR1 LNHDA and CDR2 SQIVND (reference sequence). The CDR3 sequence is 16 residues long. The whole variable domain, filled in from reference TRBV19 and TRBJ1-6, reads DGGITQSPKYLFRKEGQNVTLSCEQNLNHDAMYWYRQDPGQGLRLIYYSQIVNDFQKGDIAEGYSVSREKKESFPLTVTSAQKNPTAFYLCASSVRQGNYNSPLHFGNGTRLTVT.

This sequence joins TRBV7-2 and TRBJ1-2; D may be TRBD1 (5 bases). The CDR3 is 16 amino acids. Germline V gene data show CDR1 as SGHTA and CDR2 as FQGNSA. Trimming cost V 5 bases and J 3 bases, with 19 bases left between them. The CDR3 DNA is TGTGCCAGCAGCCCCACGATGGGCCAAGGGGACTATGGCTACACCTTC. Translated: CASSPTMGQGDYGYTF.

The chain is built from TRBV10-2 and TRBJ1-1; 8 bases align to TRBD1. The CDR3 is 14 residues long. Germline values: CDR1 WSHSY, CDR2 SAAADI. Trimming cost V 4 bases and J 5 bases; bases outside gene matches: 6. CDR3 region: CASSAGGARTEAFF. The CDR3 DNA follows: TGCGCCAGCAGTGCAGGGGGCGCGAGGACTGAAGCTTTCTTT.

The chain uses TRBV29-1 and TRBJ2-5; 8 positions agree with TRBD2. The V gene's germline CDR1 is SQVTM and CDR2 ANQGSEA. This CDR3 has 13 amino acids. Unmatched junction bases numbered 8, after V lost 6 bases and J lost 5 bases. This CDR3 reads CSVKAGAGETQYF. The CDR3 DNA sequence: TGCAGCGTAAAAGCGGGGGCGGGGGAGACCCAGTACTTC.

This rearrangement joins TRBV7-2 to TRBJ2-7, with 8 bases lining up with TRBD1. CDR1 and CDR2 (germline): SGHTA, FQGNSA. Losses at the gene ends were 3 bases for V and 4 bases for J; bases not matched to a gene: 8. This CDR3 contains 15 residues. The DNA for the CDR3 is TGTGCCAGCAGCTTCCAAGGACAGGGCGGATACGAGCAGTACTTC. The encoded protein is CASSFQGQGGYEQYF.

The chain uses TRBV5-4 and TRBJ1-1, with 7 bases fitting TRBD1. The germline V gene has CDR1 SGHNT and CDR2 YYREEE (reference sequence). The length of the CDR3 is 14 residues. V dropped 4 bases and J dropped 1; count of bases not matched to a gene: 4. The CDR3 DNA sequence: TGTGCCAGCAGCCCGGGACAGCCGAACACTGAAGCTTTCTTT. It encodes CASSPGQPNTEAFF.

V and J are TRBV7-2 and TRBJ2-4; maybe TRBD1 (6 bases). Germline CDR1 is SGHTA and CDR2 is FQGNSA. There are 18 residues in the CDR3. V lost 5 bases and J lost 0, with 20 bases in between. CDR3 residues: CASSPFGSGQLAKNIQYF. Here the CDR3 DNA reads TGTGCCAGCAGCCCCTTCGGGTCCGGACAGCTAGCCAAAAACATTCAGTACTTC. Full variable domain (missing parts from reference TRBV7-2 and TRBJ2-4): GAGVSQSPSNKVTEKGKDVELRCDPISGHTALYWYRQSLGQGLEFLIYFQGNSAPDKSGLPSDRFSAERTGGSVSTLTIQRTQQEDSAVYLCASSPFGSGQLAKNIQYFGAGTRLSVL.

The rearrangement joins TRBV6-6 to TRBJ2-2, with 8 positions matching TRBD1. V dropped 6 bases and J dropped 5; count of bases not matched to a gene: 8. Per the germline V gene, CDR1 is MNHNY and CDR2 is SVGAGI (reference sequence). The CDR3 totals 15 residues. The DNA of the CDR3 is TGTGCCAGCAGCCGAGCAGGGGGCCTGACCGGGGAGCTGTTTTTT. It is translated as CASSRAGGLTGELFF.

This rearrangement joins TRBV10-2 to TRBJ1-1, with 8 bases that match TRBD1. CDR3 length: 15 amino acids. From germline, CDR1 is WSHSY and CDR2 SAAADI. V lost 6 bases to trimming and J lost 1 base; unmatched junction nucleotides: 7. The CDR3, as DNA: TGCGCCAGCAGGCGTCAGGGGGCGGCGAACACTGAAGCTTTCTTT. Its protein product is CASRRQGAANTEAFF.

This clone was detected a few times. This rearrangement joins TRBV7-9 to TRBJ2-7; 7 nucleotides agree with TRBD1. The CDR3 is 15 residues long. Per the germline V gene, CDR1 is SEHNR and CDR2 is FQNEAQ (reference sequence). After removal of 5 bases from V and 5 bases from J, the junction contained 12 bases not matched to a gene. Written as DNA, the CDR3 is TGTGCCAGCAGCCGAAGGGGGCAGGGAGACCACGAGCAGTACTTC. It specifies CASSRRGQGDHEQYF.

V is TRBV6-4 and J is TRBJ2-1; 7 bases agree with TRBD2. The V gene end was trimmed by 8 bases and the J gene end by 8 bases; junction bases not matched to a gene: 9. The CDR3 is 13 residues long. Germline assignment: CDR1 MRHNA and CDR2 SNTAGT. CDR3 loop: CASSRTSWDEQFF. The DNA of the CDR3 is TGTGCCAGCTCGCGGACTAGTTGGGATGAGCAGTTCTTC.

The J gene is TRBJ2-7, the V gene TRBV5-1, with 8 bases fitting TRBD2. CDR1 is SGHRS, CDR2 YFSETQ, per germline. The CDR3 is 15 amino acids. V lost 1 base, J lost 3 bases, and 6 bases stayed unmatched. The CDR3 sequence is CASSLSSGPNYEQYF. The CDR3 DNA follows: TGCGCCAGCAGCTTGTCTAGCGGGCCTAACTACGAGCAGTACTTC.

The V gene is TRBV6-6, the J gene TRBJ2-7; 7 bases agree with TRBD1. J was trimmed by 2 bases and V by 7 bases; bases with no gene match: 5. The germline V gene encodes CDR1 MNHNY and CDR2 SVGAGI (reference sequence). There are 13 residues in the CDR3. The CDR3 region has the DNA TGTGCCAGCACTGGGACAGAGACCTACGAGCAGTACTTC. This sequence encodes CASTGTETYEQYF.

The chain links TRBV6-5 to TRBJ2-5; weak D call: TRBD1 (5 bases). V gave up 4 bases and J gave up 5 bases, with 11 bases separating them. The germline V gene has CDR1 MNHEY and CDR2 SVGAGI. This CDR3 has 13 amino acids. The CDR3 bases are TGTGCCAGCAGTTTCGCAGGGCGGGAGACCCAGTACTTC. Its protein product is CASSFAGRETQYF.

This chain uses TRBV6-4 with TRBJ2-1; no reliable D call. Germline V CDR1 and CDR2: MRHNA, SNTAGT. The CDR3 has 13 amino acids. Trimming pared 6 bases from V and 10 bases from J, leaving 16 bases between. CDR3 in DNA: TGTGCCAGCAGCAAGTCCACGACTGGGGAGCAGTTCTTC. Amino acids: CASSKSTTGEQFF.

A single count supports this clone. The chain couples TRBV7-3 to TRBJ2-1; the D gene is possibly TRBD1 (6 bases). The CDR3 has 15 amino acids. V gave up 5 bases and J gave up 8 bases, with 19 bases separating them. Germline CDR1 and CDR2: SGHTA and FQGTGA. The CDR3 region is CASSPHRAPPDEQFF. For the CDR3, the DNA is TGTGCCAGCAGCCCCCACAGGGCCCCCCCCGATGAGCAGTTCTTC.

V gene TRBV30 combines with J gene TRBJ2-7; D perhaps matches TRBD1 (5 bases). V lost 1 base and J 0 bases, leaving 7 bases between the germline ends. The length of the CDR3 is 13 residues. The germline V gene encodes CDR1 GTSNPN and CDR2 SVGIG (reference sequence). The CDR3 spells CAWSGTSSYEQYF. CDR3 DNA: TGTGCCTGGAGTGGGACATCCTCCTACGAGCAGTACTTC.

This chain connects TRBV5-4 to TRBJ2-3, with 10 bases fitting TRBD2. This CDR3 comprises 16 residues. Per germline, CDR1 SGHNT and CDR2 YYREEE (reference sequence). V lost 3 bases and J lost 1; bases outside the gene matches: 5. Here the CDR3 DNA reads TGTGCCAGCAGCTCCCTAGCGGGAGCCGGCACAGATACGCAGTATTTT. Translated: CASSSLAGAGTDTQYF.

Comments on this clone: One end of the junction varies from germline; a read error may be responsible. The rearrangement links TRBV5-6 to TRBJ2-6; a weak D match, TRBD1 (6 bases). The CDR3 covers 17 residues. The germline CDR1 and CDR2 sequences are SGHDT and YYEEEE. CDR3 nucleotide sequence: TGTGCCAGCAGCTTGATAGGACAGCTCTCTGGGGCCAACGGCCTGACTTTC. Encoded protein: CASSLIGQLSGANGLTF.

This chain connects TRBV11-3 to TRBJ1-2, with a tentative D call TRBD1 (6 bases). The CDR3 sequence is 15 residues long. V shed 8 bases and J shed 5 bases, with 21 bases lying between them. Germline CDR1 reads SGHNT; CDR2 reads YENEEA. CDR3 DNA: TGTGCCAGCTGCACCGATGGACAGTTCCTATATGGCTACACCTTC. This sequence encodes CASCTDGQFLYGYTF. The full variable domain, completed using reference TRBV11-3 and TRBJ1-2, is EAGVVQSPRYKIIEKKQPVAFWCNPISGHNTLYWYLQNLGQGPELLIRYENEEAVDDSQLPKDRFSAERLKGVDSTLKIQPAELGDSAVYLCASCTDGQFLYGYTFGSGTRLTVV.

The sample holds a few counts of this clone. CDR3 region: CSVEDQRAASYNEQFF. As DNA, the CDR3 is TGCAGCGTTGAAGATCAGCGGGCCGCCTCCTACAATGAGCAGTTCTTC. The V gene is TRBV29-1, the J gene TRBJ2-1; possible D gene TRBD2, 6 bases. The CDR3 has 16 amino acids. Germline CDR1 is SQVTM and CDR2 is ANQGSEA. V was shortened by 0 bases and J by 0 bases, with 12 bases between the two germline ends.

The chain carries TRBV5-1 and TRBJ2-3; 7 bases fit TRBD1. Germline lookup yields CDR1 SGHRS and CDR2 YFSETQ. V shed 0 bases, J shed 4 bases, and the junction held 2 bases outside the gene matches. The CDR3 extends over 14 amino acids. CDR3 in DNA: TGCGCCAGCAGCTTGGGAACAGGGGCAGATACGCAGTATTTT. Encoded protein: CASSLGTGADTQYF.

This clone is a singleton in its sample. V gene TRBV7-9 combines with J gene TRBJ2-7, with TRBD1 matching 7 bases. In germline, CDR1 is SEHNR, CDR2 FQNEAQ (reference sequence). This CDR3 contains 13 residues. The J segment lost 0 bases and the V segment lost 10 bases, leaving 6 bases of the junction unmatched. The CDR3 nucleotides are TGTGCCACCAGACAGGGCCCCTCCTACGAGCAGTACTTC. It specifies CATRQGPSYEQYF.

The chain combines TRBV5-8 with TRBJ1-6; no reliable D call. The V end was cut by 0 bases, the J end by 0 bases, with 7 bases between. The CDR3 spans 16 residues. Looked up from germline, CDR1 is SGHTS and CDR2 is YDEGEE. The DNA for the CDR3 is TGTGCCAGCAGCTTGGTGGCAGGCTCCTATAATTCACCCCTCCACTTT. This sequence encodes CASSLVAGSYNSPLHF.

The rearrangement links TRBV9 to TRBJ2-2, with D possibly being TRBD1 (5 bases). The V and J ends lost 1 base and 5 bases respectively, with 12 bases between them. This CDR3 has 15 amino acids. From germline, CDR1 is SGDLS and CDR2 YYNGEE. The CDR3 is CASSVLGQGTGELFF. CDR3 nucleotide sequence: TGTGCCAGCAGCGTATTGGGTCAGGGTACCGGGGAGCTGTTTTTT.

This chain links TRBV28 with TRBJ2-6; 9 bases agree with TRBD1. CDR1 and CDR2 (germline): MDHEN, SYDVKM. This CDR3 contains 16 residues. After removal of 7 bases from V and 0 bases from J, the junction contained 4 bases not matched to a gene. CDR3: CASTTGGASGANVLTF. The DNA of the CDR3 is TGTGCCAGCACCACAGGGGGCGCCTCTGGGGCCAACGTCCTGACTTTC. Full variable domain (outside the CDR3, taken from reference TRBV28 and TRBJ2-6): DVKVTQSSRYLVKRTGEKVFLECVQDMDHENMFWYRQDPGLGLRLIYFSYDVKMKEKGDIPEGYSVSREKKERFSLILESASTNQTSMYLCASTTGGASGANVLTFGAGSRLTVL.

This clone was seen once. This chain joins TRBV13 and TRBJ2-1; perhaps TRBD2 as D (6 bases). CDR1 and CDR2 (germline): PRHDT, FYEKMQ (reference sequence). The germline V and J ends were trimmed by 1 base and 9 bases, with 7 bases remaining between them. The CDR3 sequence is 12 residues long. CDR3 amino acids: CASSLDSGEQFF. The CDR3 region has the DNA TGTGCCAGCAGCTTAGATAGCGGTGAGCAGTTCTTC.